The 29 T cell receptor beta chains reported below all come from one sample, sequenced in a study of CD8 T cells in ankylosing spondylitis. TCRdb reprocessed the 5' RACE reads via MiXCR and lists one record per CDR3 protein. Of about 160,000 distinct CDR3 sequences listed, around two fifths were seen once; the top ten hold roughly 15%. Sequencing used synovial fluid, either unsorted or a sorted T cell fraction (not recorded which). The receptors were sampled from a male donor with ankylosing spondylitis.

This clonotype was seen many times. The CDR3 DNA sequence: TGTGCCAGCAGCCCACCGACAGGCACTGAAGCTTTCTTT. Translated, it gives CASSPPTGTEAFF. The chain couples TRBV5-6 to TRBJ1-1, with D possibly matching TRBD1 (6 bases). With 4 bases removed from V and 4 bases from J, the gap between germline ends came to 11 bases. The germline V gene encodes CDR1 SGHDT and CDR2 YYEEEE. This CDR3 comprises 13 residues. Full variable domain (missing parts from reference TRBV5-6 and TRBJ1-1): DAGVTQSPTHLIKTRGQQVTLRCSPKSGHDTVSWYQQALGQGPQFIFQYYEEEERQRGNFPDRFSGHQFPNYSSELNVNALLLGDSALYLCASSPPTGTEAFFGQGTRLTVV.

This chain joins TRBV7-9 and TRBJ1-4, with 9 bases that match TRBD1. CDR3 length equals 17 residues. CDR1 and CDR2 (germline): SEHNR, FQNEAQ (reference sequence). Trimming at V came to 5 bases and at J to 2 bases, leaving 9 bases not matched to a gene. As DNA, the CDR3 is TGTGCCAGCAGCCTACCGGGACAGGGTAGGACTAATGAAAAACTGTTTTTT. Its translation is CASSLPGQGRTNEKLFF.

This chain joins TRBV19 and TRBJ2-5, with a tentative D call TRBD2 (6 bases). CDR1 is LNHDA and CDR2 is SQIVND in the germline V gene (reference sequence). V was shortened by 0 bases and J by 7 bases, with 21 bases between the two germline ends. There are 17 residues in the CDR3. The CDR3 DNA is TGTGCCAGTAGTATAGAACTAACTAGCTTGTTTAAGACGACCCAGTACTTC. It translates to CASSIELTSLFKTTQYF.

This clonotype was counted only a few times. The CDR3 here is CASSSVQGNEQFF. CDR3 DNA sequence: TGTGCCAGCAGTTCTGTACAGGGAAATGAGCAGTTCTTC. The chain has TRBV6-5 and TRBJ2-1, with a tentative D call TRBD1 (6 bases). From germline, CDR1 is MNHEY and CDR2 SVGAGI. V shed 4 bases and J shed 7 bases, with 11 bases lying between them. The CDR3 extends over 13 amino acids.

This clonotype was recorded many times. The chain links TRBV7-9 to TRBJ1-4; tentatively, D is TRBD1 (6 bases). This CDR3 spans 14 amino acids. Germline CDR1 reads SEHNR; CDR2 reads FQNEAQ (reference sequence). V was shortened by 5 bases and J by 3 bases, with 10 bases between the two germline ends. The CDR3 sequence: CASSPRTANEKLFF. CDR3 bases: TGTGCCAGCAGCCCCCGGACAGCTAATGAAAAACTGTTTTTT.

This clonotype came up a few times. The gene calls are TRBV7-8 and TRBJ2-7; D uncertain. The germline V gene encodes CDR1 SGHVS and CDR2 FQNEAQ. The V gene lost 4 bases and the J gene lost 3 bases, with 4 bases spanning the gap. The CDR3 contains 11 residues. CDR3 DNA sequence: TGTGCCAGCAGCTGGTACTACGAGCAGTACTTC. Residues: CASSWYYEQYF.

The chain combines TRBV27 with TRBJ2-7; 11 bases map to TRBD1. CDR3 size: 16 residues. Germline trimming cut 5 bases from V and 4 bases from J; bases unmatched to any gene: 10. Germline V gene lookup returns CDR1 MNHEY and CDR2 SMNVEV (reference sequence). The CDR3 DNA reads TGTGCCAGCAGTACGGGACAGGGGGTTTCGGTATACGAGCAGTACTTC. This translates into CASSTGQGVSVYEQYF.

V is TRBV20-1 and J is TRBJ1-2; D ambiguous. Trimming shortened V by 0 bases and J by 0 bases, and 11 bases separated the two germline ends. Per germline, CDR1 DFQATT and CDR2 SNEGSKA (reference sequence). The CDR3 length is 15 residues. CDR3 sequence: CSARDFRGANYGYTF. In nucleotides, the CDR3 is TGCAGTGCTAGAGATTTCCGGGGAGCTAACTATGGCTACACCTTC.

There are many counts of this clonotype. The chain links TRBV27 to TRBJ2-1; D remains unclear. V dropped 7 bases and J dropped 0 bases, with 13 bases sitting between them. The CDR3 contains 15 residues. The germline V gene encodes CDR1 MNHEY and CDR2 SMNVEV (reference sequence). CDR3 in amino acids: CASTYQFSSYNEQFF. DNA of the CDR3: TGTGCCAGCACTTACCAGTTTAGCTCCTACAATGAGCAGTTCTTC.

This chain connects TRBV7-9 to TRBJ2-1; no clear D gene. CDR1 and CDR2 from the germline V gene are SEHNR and FQNEAQ (reference sequence). Trimming shortened V by 1 base and J by 7 bases, and 8 bases separated the two germline ends. The CDR3 loop spans 13 amino acids. This chain's CDR3 is CASSLDGLNEQFF. The CDR3 nucleotides are TGTGCCAGCAGCTTAGACGGGCTAAATGAGCAGTTCTTC.

The chain carries TRBV6-6 and TRBJ2-7, with D unclear. Germline CDR1 and CDR2: MNHNY and SVGAGI (reference sequence). V was clipped by 5 bases and J by 7 bases, with 12 bases between them. This CDR3 has 12 residues. CDR3 nucleotide sequence: TGTGCCAGCAGTGGGCTCTTGGGGGAGCAGTACTTC. It encodes CASSGLLGEQYF.

The genes are TRBV24-1 and TRBJ2-1, with 11 positions matching TRBD1. The germline V gene encodes CDR1 KGHDR and CDR2 SFDVKD. The CDR3 is 17 residues long. V gave up 4 bases and J gave up 8 bases; unmatched junction bases: 12. In DNA, the CDR3 is TGTGCCACCAGTGAGGACGGACAGGGGGCGACGGCGGATGAGCAGTTCTTC. Translation: CATSEDGQGATADEQFF.

V gene TRBV4-3 combines with J gene TRBJ2-7, with TRBD1 identical over 8 bases. CDR1 is LGHNA and CDR2 is YSLEER in the germline V gene. Unmatched junction bases numbered 9, after V lost 4 bases and J lost 7 bases. The CDR3 runs to 14 residues. Here the CDR3 reads CASSPAGTGGEQYF. DNA for the CDR3: TGCGCCAGCAGCCCCGCGGGAACAGGGGGGGAGCAGTACTTC.

The rearrangement joins TRBV12-3 or TRBV12-4 to TRBJ1-1; D call uncertain. CDR3 length: 12 residues. V lost 10 bases, J lost 1 base, and 10 bases lay in between. This CDR3 is CATYGGNTEAFF. The CDR3 DNA is TGTGCCACCTACGGTGGGAACACTGAAGCTTTCTTT.

In this sample, this clonotype turned up many times. J is TRBJ2-2 and V is TRBV10-3; either TRBD1 or TRBD2 may fit D (7 bases each). V dropped 8 bases and J dropped 0 bases, with 25 bases sitting between them. Germline V CDR1 and CDR2: ENHRY, SYGVKD. The CDR3 contains 19 residues. CDR3 bases: TGTGCCATCGGGGGGGGACAGCCGAACACCCCATCGAACACCGGGGAGCTGTTTTTT. Its translation: CAIGGGQPNTPSNTGELFF.

The CDR3 bases are TGTGCCAGCACCCTCCTGCGTTGGGCGGGGGGGAATGTAGGGACCGGGGAGCTGTTTTTT. Its protein product is CASTLLRWAGGNVGTGELFF. J is TRBJ2-2 and V is TRBV6-2 or TRBV6-3; the match to TRBD2 covers 9 bases. The CDR3 length is 20 residues. The ends lost 7 bases at V and 5 bases at J; junction bases unmatched: 23. The V gene's germline CDR1 is MNHEY and CDR2 SVGEGT.

The genes are TRBV7-8 and TRBJ2-7; D is perhaps TRBD1 (5 bases). In germline, CDR1 is SGHVS, CDR2 FQNEAQ. V lost 5 bases, J lost 3 bases, and 8 bases lay in between. This CDR3 spans 12 amino acids. The CDR3 bases are TGTGCCAGCAGCCACGACAGCTACGAGCAGTACTTC. Translated, it gives CASSHDSYEQYF.

In its sample, this clonotype was seen once. This chain connects TRBV12-3 or TRBV12-4 to TRBJ2-3; D call uncertain. V lost 6 bases to trimming and J lost 0 bases, with 4 bases between them. The CDR3 runs 12 residues. CDR3 nucleotides: TGTGCCAGCAGCCAGAGCACAGATACGCAGTATTTT. Its protein is CASSQSTDTQYF.

This clonotype was seen a handful of times. The CDR3 protein is CAWSVVGVDTGELFF. The CDR3 nucleotides are TGTGCCTGGAGTGTAGTAGGAGTGGACACCGGGGAGCTGTTTTTT. The gene calls are TRBV30 and TRBJ2-2; D is undetermined. Trimming took off 0 bases at V and 3 bases at J, with 11 bases between the two ends. Germline V gene lookup returns CDR1 GTSNPN and CDR2 SVGIG (reference sequence). This CDR3 has 15 amino acids.

In this sample, this clonotype turned up a few times. The chain joins TRBV5-1 to TRBJ2-7; 8 bases fit TRBD2. The germline V gene has CDR1 SGHRS and CDR2 YFSETQ. The CDR3 is made up of 15 amino acids. V trimming: 3 bases; J trimming: 4 bases; junction bases outside the gene matches: 9. CDR3 in DNA: TGCGCCAGCAGCTCCCCGGGGGGGGGCAAATACGAGCAGTACTTC. It codes for CASSSPGGGKYEQYF. The variable domain in full, completed from reference TRBV5-1 and TRBJ2-7, reads KAGVTQTPRYLIKTRGQQVTLSCSPISGHRSVSWYQQTPGQGLQFLFEYFSETQRNKGNFPGRFSGRQFSNSRSEMNVSTLELGDSALYLCASSSPGGGKYEQYFGPGTRLTVT.

This rearrangement joins TRBV4-1 to TRBJ1-1, with unresolved D. V was pared by 1 base and J by 7 bases, with 13 bases between. Germline V gives CDR1 MGHRA, CDR2 YSYEKL. CDR3 size: 14 residues. In DNA form, the CDR3 reads TGCGCCAGCAGCCAAGTAGCCGTGGGTGTTGAAGCTTTCTTT. Its translation is CASSQVAVGVEAFF.

The chain has TRBV5-1 and TRBJ1-3, with D possibly matching TRBD1 (6 bases). Germline V gene sequence: CDR1 SGHRS, CDR2 YFSETQ. The CDR3 totals 15 residues. Trimming cost V 1 base and J 3 bases, with 11 bases left between them. In DNA form, the CDR3 reads TGCGCCAGCAGCTTGTTCGGGGGCTTTGGAAACACCATATATTTT. Its protein product is CASSLFGGFGNTIYF.

The chain is built from TRBV6-1 and TRBJ2-4, with TRBD2 matching over 10 bases. CDR3 length: 17 residues. Germline V gene lookup returns CDR1 MNHNS and CDR2 SASEGT. V was clipped by 5 bases and J by 3 bases; unmatched bases: 10. CDR3 sequence: CASSPLKSGGVKNIQYF. CDR3 nucleotide sequence: TGTGCCAGCAGTCCGCTAAAGAGCGGGGGGGTCAAAAACATTCAGTACTTC.

This rearrangement joins TRBV28 to TRBJ1-1; 8 bases fit TRBD1. V was clipped by 2 bases and J by 4 bases; unmatched bases: 9. Per germline, CDR1 MDHEN and CDR2 SYDVKM. The CDR3 covers 16 residues. The CDR3 sequence is CASSLVSITGGTEAFF. As DNA, the CDR3 is TGTGCCAGCAGTTTAGTGTCGATAACAGGGGGCACTGAAGCTTTCTTT.

The chain joins TRBV6-5 to TRBJ1-2; 7 bases are a match to TRBD1. The V gene's germline CDR1 is MNHEY and CDR2 SVGAGI. The CDR3 is 14 residues long. J gave up 4 bases and V 4 bases, and 6 bases lay outside the gene matches. In DNA form, the CDR3 reads TGTGCCAGCAGTTCGGACAGGCCCAGCTATGGCTACACCTTC. The encoded protein is CASSSDRPSYGYTF.

This clonotype was recorded only once. The gene calls are TRBV5-1 and TRBJ2-7; the D is unclear. The V and J ends lost 3 bases and 5 bases respectively, with 12 bases between them. In germline, CDR1 is SGHRS, CDR2 YFSETQ. The CDR3 consists of 13 residues. The CDR3 region is CASSWLTGHEQYF. The CDR3 DNA follows: TGCGCCAGCAGCTGGCTGACGGGCCACGAGCAGTACTTC.

The chain joins TRBV10-3 to TRBJ2-2; tentatively, D is TRBD2 (6 bases). The V gene lost 10 bases and the J gene lost 9 bases, with 21 bases spanning the gap. Germline V gene data show CDR1 as ENHRY and CDR2 as SYGVKD. The length of the CDR3 is 14 residues. The CDR3 loop reads CATGGRHPSRELFF. The CDR3 DNA reads as TGTGCCACCGGGGGACGCCATCCATCCAGGGAGCTGTTTTTT.

The V and J genes are TRBV28 and TRBJ2-3; TRBD1 aligns across 8 bases. The V segment lost 3 bases and the J segment 0 bases; nucleotides outside the gene matches: 14. In germline, CDR1 is MDHEN, CDR2 SYDVKM. This CDR3 region has 19 residues. The CDR3, as DNA: TGTGCCAGCAGTTTCTTGTGGTTGGCAGGGGGCTATAGCACAGATACGCAGTATTTT. As protein: CASSFLWLAGGYSTDTQYF.

The V and J genes are TRBV6-1 and TRBJ1-2; no reliable D call. V was shortened by 7 bases and J by 1 base, with 16 bases between the two germline ends. Per germline, CDR1 MNHNS and CDR2 SASEGT. The CDR3 runs 15 residues. In DNA, the CDR3 is TGTGCCAGCAAACTTCAGGACCCACTTAACTATGGCTACACCTTC. Encoded protein: CASKLQDPLNYGYTF.